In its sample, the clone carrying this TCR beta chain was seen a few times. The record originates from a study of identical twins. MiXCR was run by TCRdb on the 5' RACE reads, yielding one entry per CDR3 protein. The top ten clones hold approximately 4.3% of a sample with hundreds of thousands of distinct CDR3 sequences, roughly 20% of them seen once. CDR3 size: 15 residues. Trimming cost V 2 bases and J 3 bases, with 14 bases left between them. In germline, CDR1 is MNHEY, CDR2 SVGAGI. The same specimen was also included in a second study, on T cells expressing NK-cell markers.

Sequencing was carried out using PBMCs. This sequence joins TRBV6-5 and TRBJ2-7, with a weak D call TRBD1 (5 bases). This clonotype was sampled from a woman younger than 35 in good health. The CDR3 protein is CASSYLSGHSYEQYF. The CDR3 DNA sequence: TGTGCCAGCAGTTACCTTTCCGGACATAGCTACGAGCAGTACTTC.